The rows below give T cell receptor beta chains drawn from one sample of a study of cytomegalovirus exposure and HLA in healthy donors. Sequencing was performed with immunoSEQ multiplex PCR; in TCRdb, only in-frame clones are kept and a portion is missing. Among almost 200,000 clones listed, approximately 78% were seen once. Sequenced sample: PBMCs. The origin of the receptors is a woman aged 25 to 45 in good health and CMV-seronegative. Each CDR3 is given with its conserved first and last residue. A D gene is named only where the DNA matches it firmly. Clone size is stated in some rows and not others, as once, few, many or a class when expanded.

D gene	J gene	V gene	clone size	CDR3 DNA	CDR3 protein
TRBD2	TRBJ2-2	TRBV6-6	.	TGTGCCAGCACCTTTAGCGGGAGGCGAACCGGGGAGCTGTTTTTT	CASTFSGRRTGELFF
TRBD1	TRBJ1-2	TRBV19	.	TGTGCCAGTAGCCATAAGACAGGGGGAGGCTACACCTTC	CASSHKTGGGYTF
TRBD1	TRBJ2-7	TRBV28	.	TGTGCCAGCAAATCCGGGACAGGGGGCTTTAGCTACGAGCAGTACTTC	CASKSGTGGFSYEQYF
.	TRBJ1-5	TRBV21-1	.	TGTGCCAGCAGCGCCCGACAGGGAAGGCAGCCCCAGCATTTT	CASSARQGRQPQHF
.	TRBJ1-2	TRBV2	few	TGTGCCAGCAGTCGGGATAACTATGGCTACACCTTC	CASSRDNYGYTF
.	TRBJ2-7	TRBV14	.	TGTGCCAGCAGCCAAGATGCAGGGGTATACGAGCAGTACTTC	CASSQDAGVYEQYF
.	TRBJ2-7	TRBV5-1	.	TGCGCCAGCCGTGGCCAGCGGCCCTACGAGCAGTACTTC	CASRGQRPYEQYF
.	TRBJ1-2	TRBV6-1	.	TGTGCCAGCATCCTTGAGGTGTGGGGGGTCTATGGCTACACCTTC	CASILEVWGVYGYTF
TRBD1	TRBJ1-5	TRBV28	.	TGTGCCAGCAGTTTGCTGGACAGGGCCCAGCCCCAGCATTTT	CASSLLDRAQPQHF
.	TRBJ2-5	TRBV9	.	TGTGCCAGCAGCGCAAGCAAACACAGGGAAGAGACCCAGTACTTC	CASSASKHREETQYF
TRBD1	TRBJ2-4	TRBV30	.	TGTGCCTGGGATACAGGGGGTGACATTCAGTACTTC	CAWDTGGDIQYF
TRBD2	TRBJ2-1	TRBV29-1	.	TGCAGCGTTGAAAAGTTGGTAGCGGGAGGGATAACAGGTGAGCAGTTCTTC	CSVEKLVAGGITGEQFF
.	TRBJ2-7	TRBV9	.	TGTGCCAGCGGCCCTCCCGAGGGCGAGCAGTACTTC	CASGPPEGEQYF
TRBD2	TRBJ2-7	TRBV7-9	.	TGTGCCAGCAAGGGGAGGGAGTACGAGCAGTACTTC	CASKGREYEQYF
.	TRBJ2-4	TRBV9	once	TGTGCCAGCAGCGTAGTACCAGATGCCAAAAACATTCAGTACTTC	CASSVVPDAKNIQYF
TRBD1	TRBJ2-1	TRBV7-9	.	TGTGCCAGCAGCCTACGGCGACAGGGCGTCTACAATGAGCAGTTCTTC	CASSLRRQGVYNEQFF
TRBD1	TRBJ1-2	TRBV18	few	TGTGCCAGCTCCCCGGGACAGGGCCTGGACTACACCTTC	CASSPGQGLDYTF
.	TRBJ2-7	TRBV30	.	TGTGCCTGGAGTGTTGACTCTGCGTACGAGCAGTACTTC	CAWSVDSAYEQYF
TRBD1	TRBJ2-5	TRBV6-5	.	TGTGCCAGCAGCCGGACAGGGAAGGTGGAGACCCAGTACTTC	CASSRTGKVETQYF
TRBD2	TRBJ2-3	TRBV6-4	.	TGTGCCAGCAGTGACTCCGCTAGCGGAGCAGATACGCAGTATTTT	CASSDSASGADTQYF
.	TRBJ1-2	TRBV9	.	TGTGCCAGCAGCAACCCCGAGGTCCTCGGCTACACCTTC	CASSNPEVLGYTF
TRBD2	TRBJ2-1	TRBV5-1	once	TGCGCCAGCAGCGGACTAGGGGCCTCAGGAGGAAATGAGCAGTTCTTC	CASSGLGASGGNEQFF
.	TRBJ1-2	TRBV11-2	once	TGTGCCAGCAGCTTAGAGGCTCGCGGGCGCGGCTATGGCTACACCTTC	CASSLEARGRGYGYTF
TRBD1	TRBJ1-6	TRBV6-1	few	TGTGCCAGCAGGGGACAGGGAGGCAATTCACCCCTCCACTTT	CASRGQGGNSPLHF
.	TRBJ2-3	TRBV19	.	TGTGCCAGTCGGCAGACAGCTAGCACAGATACGCAGTATTTT	CASRQTASTDTQYF
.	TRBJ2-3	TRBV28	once	TGTGCCTCCCCGTACGGGGATACGCAGTATTTT	CASPYGDTQYF
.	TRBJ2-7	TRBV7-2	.	TGTGCCAGCAGCCGGGACTTTGGCTCCTACGAGCAGTACTTC	CASSRDFGSYEQYF
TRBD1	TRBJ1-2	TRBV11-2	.	TGTGCCAGCAGCCCCTCACAGGGGAAGGCTAACTATGGCTACACCTTC	CASSPSQGKANYGYTF
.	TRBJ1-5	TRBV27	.	TGTGCCAGCCGGCCCCAGCAGTTCGACGCGGTTAACAGGGCCACCAATCAGCCCCAGCATTTT	CASRPQQFDAVNRATNQPQHF
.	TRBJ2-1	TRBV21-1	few	TGTGCCAGCAGCAAGGGCAGGGGGTCGAGCGGAGGTTTACCACGCTACAATGAGCAGTTCTTC	CASSKGRGSSGGLPRYNEQFF